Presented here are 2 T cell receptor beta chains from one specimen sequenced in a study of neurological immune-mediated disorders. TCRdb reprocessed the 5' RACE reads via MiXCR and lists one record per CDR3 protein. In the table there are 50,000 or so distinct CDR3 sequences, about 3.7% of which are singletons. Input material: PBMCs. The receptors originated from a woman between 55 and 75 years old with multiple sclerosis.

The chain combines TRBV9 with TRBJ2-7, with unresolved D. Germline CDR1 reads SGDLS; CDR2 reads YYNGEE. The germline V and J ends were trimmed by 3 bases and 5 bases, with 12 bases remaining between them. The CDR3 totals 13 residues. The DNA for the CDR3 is TGTGCCAGCAGCGCGTCCCGGGCGGACGAGCAGTACTTC. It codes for CASSASRADEQYF.

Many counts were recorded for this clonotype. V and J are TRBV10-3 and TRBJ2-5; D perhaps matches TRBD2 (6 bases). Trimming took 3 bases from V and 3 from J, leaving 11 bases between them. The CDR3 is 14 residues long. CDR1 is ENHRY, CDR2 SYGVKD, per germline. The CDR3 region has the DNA TGTGCCATCAGTGACCAGGGAGGAAAAGAGACCCAGTACTTC. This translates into CAISDQGGKETQYF.